This passage covers 20 T cell receptor beta chains from one sample sequenced in a study of T cell responses to AZD1222 COVID-19 vaccine. The data were produced by immunoSEQ multiplex PCR, yet TCRdb's version contains in-frame clones alone and is incomplete. The data show around 140,000 clones, roughly 90% seen once. The sequenced sample was peripheral blood, obtained 28 days after the second AZD1222 dose. The receptors were gathered from an adult who received the AZD1222 COVID-19 vaccine.

About this clone: This sample also contains other DNA sequences that code for the same CDR3. This chain connects TRBV7-9 to TRBJ2-5; D is ambiguous. CDR1 is SEHNR, CDR2 FQNEAQ, per germline (reference sequence). This CDR3 contains 13 residues. V lost 1 base and J 1 base, leaving 4 bases between the germline ends. CDR3: CASSLDSQETQYF. The CDR3 nucleotides read TGTGCCAGCAGCTTAGACAGCCAAGAGACCCAGTACTTC. The entire variable domain, with the rest obtained from reference TRBV7-9 and TRBJ2-5, is as follows: DTGVSQNPRHKITKRGQNVTFRCDPISEHNRLYWYRQTLGQGPEFLTYFQNEAQLEKSRLLSDRFSAERPKGSFSTLEIQRTEQGDSAMYLCASSLDSQETQYFGPGTRLLVL.

This clone appeared a single time. The V call is TRBV5-1, the J call TRBJ1-4; 7 nucleotides match TRBD1. Germline loops: CDR1 SGHRS, CDR2 YFSETQ. The CDR3 totals 15 residues. The trim removed 4 bases at V and 1 base at J, leaving 4 bases unmatched. As DNA, the CDR3 is TGCGCCAGCAGCCCCCAGGGGGGAACTAATGAAAAACTGTTTTTT. The encoded protein is CASSPQGGTNEKLFF.

The chain is built from TRBV5-8 and TRBJ1-6, with D uncertain. The V and J ends lost 6 bases and 6 bases respectively, with 19 bases between them. Germline assignment: CDR1 SGHTS and CDR2 YDEGEE. There are 16 residues in the CDR3. The CDR3 DNA follows: TGTGCCAGCATGCCACGGTTCGAGTTGGGTAATTCACCCCTCCACTTT. Protein product: CASMPRFELGNSPLHF.

The rearrangement links TRBV5-1 to TRBJ2-5; 7 bases map to TRBD2. The junction had 5 bases not matched to a gene; V was cut back by 0 bases and J by 6 bases. Per germline, CDR1 SGHRS and CDR2 YFSETQ. This CDR3 contains 14 residues. This CDR3 is CASSLAAGEQTQYF. The CDR3 DNA reads TGCGCCAGCAGCTTGGCCGCGGGGGAACAGACCCAGTACTTC. Based on the CDR3 plus reference TRBV5-1 and TRBJ2-5, the full variable domain is KAGVTQTPRYLIKTRGQQVTLSCSPISGHRSVSWYQQTPGQGLQFLFEYFSETQRNKGNFPGRFSGRQFSNSRSEMNVSTLELGDSALYLCASSLAAGEQTQYFGPGTRLLVL.

CDR3 nucleotides: TGTGCCAGCAGTCCACTCTCCGTTTCGGGGGAGCAGTACGTC. Protein: CASSPLSVSGEQYV. The gene calls are TRBV28 and TRBJ2-7; possible D gene TRBD2, 5 bases. This CDR3 region has 14 residues. Trimming took off 5 bases at V and 7 bases at J, with 18 bases between the two ends. In germline, CDR1 is MDHEN, CDR2 SYDVKM.

The chain combines TRBV18 with TRBJ2-1; D gene ambiguous. This CDR3 has 16 amino acids. Per the germline V gene, CDR1 is KGHSH and CDR2 is LQKENI. The ends were cut back, 1 base at V and 4 bases at J, with 14 bases in the middle. CDR3 DNA: TGTGCCAGCTCACCACTTGTGGCGTCAATTTACAATGAGCAGTTCTTC. Translated: CASSPLVASIYNEQFF.

The V gene is TRBV9, the J gene TRBJ1-1; D gene ambiguous. The germline gives CDR1 SGDLS, CDR2 YYNGEE. This CDR3 has 16 residues. V was trimmed by 0 bases and J by 6 bases, leaving 18 bases between them. CDR3 bases: TGTGCCAGCAGCGTAGGAACCAGTTTTGCGGGTTCTGAAGCTTTCTTT. Translated, it gives CASSVGTSFAGSEAFF.

The CDR3, as DNA: TGTGCCAGCAGCTTGGCACAGAACACTGAAGCTTTCTTT. Encoded protein: CASSLAQNTEAFF. The chain carries TRBV5-5 and TRBJ1-1; D is unclear. The ends were cut back, 0 bases at V and 1 base at J, with 4 bases in the middle. This CDR3 has 13 amino acids. The germline gives CDR1 SGHKS, CDR2 YYEKEE (reference sequence).

The V and J genes are TRBV6-5 and TRBJ2-5; 7 bases are shared with TRBD1. The CDR3 spans 14 residues. The trim removed 7 bases at V and 4 bases at J, leaving 9 bases unmatched. Germline V gene lookup returns CDR1 MNHEY and CDR2 SVGAGI. The CDR3 loop is CASTPTGPVETQYF. The DNA for the CDR3 is TGTGCCAGCACTCCGACAGGGCCGGTAGAGACCCAGTACTTC.

The V and J genes are TRBV5-1 and TRBJ1-3; D is uncertain. Germline values: CDR1 SGHRS, CDR2 YFSETQ. This CDR3 has 17 residues. V was trimmed by 1 base and J by 1 base, leaving 15 bases between them. The CDR3 here is CASSLSVTAQSGNTIYF. The CDR3 DNA is TGCGCCAGCAGCTTGTCAGTGACGGCGCAGTCTGGAAACACCATATATTTT.

The chain employs TRBV2 and TRBJ1-1; weak D call: TRBD1 (5 bases). Trimming took 4 bases from V and 0 from J, leaving 15 bases between them. This CDR3 spans 16 amino acids. Germline CDR1 and CDR2: SNHLY and FYNNEI. Here the CDR3 reads CASSAQTGVLNTEAFF. In nucleotides, the CDR3 is TGTGCCAGCAGTGCCCAAACGGGGGTTTTGAACACTGAAGCTTTCTTT.

This clone was seen a single time. The rearrangement joins TRBV19 to TRBJ2-1, with 14 positions matching TRBD2. This CDR3 is 16 amino acids long. V was clipped by 1 base and J by 4 bases; unmatched bases: 0. Germline CDR1 and CDR2: LNHDA and SQIVND (reference sequence). The CDR3 DNA sequence: TGTGCCAGTAGTATAGGGACTAGCGGGAGGTACAATGAGCAGTTCTTC. This encodes CASSIGTSGRYNEQFF.

The chain recombines TRBV3-1 (or the pseudogene TRBV3-2) with TRBJ1-2, with a tentative D call TRBD1 (5 bases). The CDR3 is 14 amino acids. The germline V gene has CDR1 LGHDT and CDR2 YNNKEL (reference sequence). V lost 4 bases, J lost 7 bases, and 16 bases lay in between. CDR3 nucleotides: TGTGCCAGCAGCCCGCTCCAGGTGCAGGGTGGCTACACCTTC. It is translated as CASSPLQVQGGYTF.

V usage is TRBV7-9 and J usage is TRBJ2-7; no firm D call. The CDR3 is 13 amino acids. The V end was cut by 5 bases, the J end by 4 bases, with 12 bases between. Germline loops: CDR1 SEHNR, CDR2 FQNEAQ (reference sequence). CDR3 in DNA: TGTGCCAGCAGCCCTATGCCCGGATACGAGCAGTACTTC. Translated: CASSPMPGYEQYF.

V and J are TRBV5-4 and TRBJ2-2; 7 bases are a match to TRBD2. The germline gives CDR1 SGHNT, CDR2 YYREEE (reference sequence). J gave up 4 bases and V 5 bases, and 11 bases lay outside the gene matches. This CDR3 has 16 residues. In nucleotides, the CDR3 is TGTGCCAGCAGGTCGGTTTTGCGGGAGCGCACCGGGGAGCTGTTTTTT. This gives the protein CASRSVLRERTGELFF.

The chain has TRBV3-1 (or the pseudogene TRBV3-2) and TRBJ1-6; a weak D match, TRBD1 (5 bases). V gave up 3 bases and J gave up 8 bases, with 14 bases separating them. This CDR3 comprises 15 residues. Germline V lookup: CDR1 LGHDT, CDR2 YNNKEL (reference sequence). The CDR3 sequence: CASSQAMIRDSPLHF. In DNA form, the CDR3 reads TGTGCCAGCAGCCAGGCCATGATCAGGGATTCACCCCTCCACTTT.

This sequence joins TRBV11-2 and TRBJ1-1; D might be TRBD1 (6 bases). The CDR3 is 12 residues long. V lost 1 base to trimming and J lost 10 bases, with 10 bases between them. Germline CDR1 reads SGHAT; CDR2 reads FQNNGV. The CDR3 region is CASSLGGTTAFF. The CDR3, as DNA: TGTGCCAGCAGCTTAGGTGGGACAACAGCTTTCTTT.

The rearrangement links TRBV7-9 to TRBJ2-3, with a possible D match to TRBD1 (5 bases). V was cut by 1 base and J by 6 bases, with 14 bases left in between. In germline, CDR1 is SEHNR, CDR2 FQNEAQ (reference sequence). This CDR3 region has 15 residues. This CDR3 is CASSLVETQVDTQYF. The CDR3 nucleotides are TGTGCCAGCAGCTTAGTCGAGACACAGGTGGATACGCAGTATTTT. Looking up the rest from reference TRBV7-9 and TRBJ2-3 gives the full variable domain: DTGVSQNPRHKITKRGQNVTFRCDPISEHNRLYWYRQTLGQGPEFLTYFQNEAQLEKSRLLSDRFSAERPKGSFSTLEIQRTEQGDSAMYLCASSLVETQVDTQYFGPGTRLTVL.

The table lists this clone with a few counts. Other DNA sequences from this sample encode an identical CDR3 as well. The chain is built from TRBV7-9 and TRBJ1-1; perhaps TRBD1 as D (5 bases). V was pared by 1 base and J by 0 bases, with 9 bases between. Germline CDR1 and CDR2: SEHNR and FQNEAQ (reference sequence). This CDR3 region has 15 residues. This CDR3 is CASSLGGPMNTEAFF. The CDR3 coding sequence is TGTGCCAGCAGCTTAGGGGGCCCTATGAACACTGAAGCTTTCTTT.

The chain carries TRBV5-6 and TRBJ2-2; weak D call: TRBD2 (6 bases). The V end lost 5 bases, the J end lost 3 bases, and 14 bases lay between the germline ends. CDR3 length: 15 residues. Germline V lookup: CDR1 SGHDT, CDR2 YYEEEE. CDR3 loop: CASSRPGLDTGELFF. CDR3 coding DNA: TGTGCCAGCAGTAGGCCGGGACTCGACACCGGGGAGCTGTTTTTT.